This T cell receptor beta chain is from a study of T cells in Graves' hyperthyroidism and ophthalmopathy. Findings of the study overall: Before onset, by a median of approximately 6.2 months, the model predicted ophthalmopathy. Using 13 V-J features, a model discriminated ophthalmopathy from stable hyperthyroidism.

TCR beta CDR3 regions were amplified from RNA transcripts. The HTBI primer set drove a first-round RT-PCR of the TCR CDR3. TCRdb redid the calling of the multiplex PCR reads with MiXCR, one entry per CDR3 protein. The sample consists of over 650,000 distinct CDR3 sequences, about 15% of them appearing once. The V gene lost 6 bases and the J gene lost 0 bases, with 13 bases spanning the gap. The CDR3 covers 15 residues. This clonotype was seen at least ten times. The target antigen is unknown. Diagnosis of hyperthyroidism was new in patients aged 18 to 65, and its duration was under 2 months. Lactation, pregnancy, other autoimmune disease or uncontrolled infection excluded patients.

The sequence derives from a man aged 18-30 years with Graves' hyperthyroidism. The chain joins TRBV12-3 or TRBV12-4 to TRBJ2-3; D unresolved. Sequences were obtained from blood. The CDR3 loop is CASSHVGPSTDTQYF. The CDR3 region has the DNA TGTGCCAGCAGCCATGTCGGGCCTAGCACAGATACGCAGTATTTT.